The rows below give T cell receptor beta chains drawn from one sample of a study of response to subunit inactivated influenza vaccine. Using its own MiXCR run on the RT-PCR reads, TCRdb lists one record per CDR3 protein. The sample shows just under 550,000 distinct CDR3 sequences, around 25% of them seen only once. The same data also went into a second study, on T cells expressing NK-cell markers.

Sequencing used CD4+ T cells sorted from PBMCs, obtained about 11 days after vaccination. Receptor source: a man aged 45-60 years who received an inactivated influenza vaccine. Both conserved end residues are part of each CDR3.

j_gene	v_gene	CDR3aa
TRBJ2-1	TRBV25-1	CASSEHGRAGNEQFF
TRBJ2-7	TRBV10-3	CAISASEGLAGARPIYEQYF
TRBJ2-1	TRBV3-1	CASSRGPVGYYNEQFF
TRBJ2-5	TRBV10-2	CASRNRTSGGNAGETQYF
TRBJ2-1	TRBV6-2/TRBV6-3	CATSGRSYNEQFF
TRBJ2-3	TRBV29-1	CSVDPGQVISAQYF
TRBJ1-5	TRBV7-9	CASSQGPGQPQHF
TRBJ1-4	TRBV10-3	CAISESILGQLATNEKLFF
TRBJ1-5	TRBV12-3/TRBV12-4	CASSSLTHQPQHF
TRBJ2-7	TRBV6-1	CASSEAGQQGQYEQYF
TRBJ2-7	TRBV6-2/TRBV6-3	CASANFRTGYNNEQYF
TRBJ1-1	TRBV5-1	CASSFHVGYRDTEAFF
TRBJ2-7	TRBV15	CATSRENYEQYF
TRBJ2-3	TRBV23-1	CASSQSKDDVNTQYF
TRBJ2-5	TRBV2	CASSVDREETQYF
TRBJ1-2	TRBV3-1	CASSLGTGAGGYTF
TRBJ2-3	TRBV7-2	CASSPTSGGKHTQYF
TRBJ2-7	TRBV12-3/TRBV12-4	CASSFPRGAGGYEQYF
TRBJ1-4	TRBV5-1	CASSLAPGQGGKLFF
TRBJ2-6	TRBV27	CASSFPLAGANVLTF
TRBJ2-5	TRBV20-1	CSARGAGVLETQYF
TRBJ1-1	TRBV6-2/TRBV6-3	CASMGPNMNTEAFF
TRBJ2-3	TRBV12-3/TRBV12-4	CASSEREWLTDTQYF
TRBJ2-7	TRBV6-5	CASSYHPAASDEQYF
TRBJ2-1	TRBV3-1	CASSQVRDIQFF
TRBJ2-7	TRBV27	CASSPPGRGAYEQYF
TRBJ2-4	TRBV7-2	CASSLQGNGANIQYF
TRBJ1-3	TRBV7-2	CASSLGKIFGNTIYF
TRBJ2-1	TRBV15	CATSRANLNEQFF
TRBJ2-7	TRBV20-1	CSAQSPGLNEQYF
TRBJ2-1	TRBV6-1	CASRPLAGGRDEQFF
TRBJ2-5	TRBV7-2	CASSSVPGLAGVGTQYF
TRBJ1-2	TRBV7-9	CASSARDGLLNYGYTF
TRBJ2-1	TRBV29-1	CSVEESLGMNNEQFF
TRBJ2-2	TRBV3-1	CASSQRLAEAGELFF
TRBJ2-1	TRBV12-3/TRBV12-4	CASSVLTGGPYNEQFF
TRBJ2-3	TRBV7-2	CASSSQVVTQYF
TRBJ1-5	TRBV27	CASTPTGRETNQPQHF